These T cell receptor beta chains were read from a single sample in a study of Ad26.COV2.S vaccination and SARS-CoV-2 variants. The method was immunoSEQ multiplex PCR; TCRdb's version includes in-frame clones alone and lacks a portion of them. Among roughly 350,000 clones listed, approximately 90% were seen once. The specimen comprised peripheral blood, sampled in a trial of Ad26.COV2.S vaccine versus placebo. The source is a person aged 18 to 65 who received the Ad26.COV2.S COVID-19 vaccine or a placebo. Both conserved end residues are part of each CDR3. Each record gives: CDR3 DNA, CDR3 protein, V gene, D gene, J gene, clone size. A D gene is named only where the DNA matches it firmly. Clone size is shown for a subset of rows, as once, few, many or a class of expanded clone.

CDR3 DNA: TGTGCCAGCTCACCAGGGGGGAACACTGAAGCTTTCTTT; CDR3 protein: CASSPGGNTEAFF; V gene: TRBV18; D gene: .; J gene: TRBJ1-1; clone size: .
CDR3 DNA: TGTGCCAGCAGTTTACGTCCTTCTGGGGCCAACGTCCTGACTTTC; CDR3 protein: CASSLRPSGANVLTF; V gene: TRBV28; D gene: .; J gene: TRBJ2-6; clone size: .
CDR3 DNA: TGTGCCAGCAGCTTGTCCGACCTGAAGACCCAGTACTTC; CDR3 protein: CASSLSDLKTQYF; V gene: TRBV7-6; D gene: .; J gene: TRBJ2-5; clone size: .
CDR3 DNA: TGTGCCAGCAGCTTACCAAGCACAGATACGCAGTATTTT; CDR3 protein: CASSLPSTDTQYF; V gene: TRBV7-9; D gene: .; J gene: TRBJ2-3; clone size: few
CDR3 DNA: TGTGCCAGCAGCCTCATCGGGACAGATGTCAATGGCTACACCTTC; CDR3 protein: CASSLIGTDVNGYTF; V gene: TRBV5-6; D gene: TRBD1; J gene: TRBJ1-2; clone size: .
CDR3 DNA: TGTGCCAGCAGCCAGCGCGCGGGAGGGCCCCACAATGAGCAGTTCTTC; CDR3 protein: CASSQRAGGPHNEQFF; V gene: TRBV9; D gene: TRBD2; J gene: TRBJ2-1; clone size: .
CDR3 DNA: TGTGCCAGCAGCTTGGCCCCGGACACGTACTATGGCTACACCTTC; CDR3 protein: CASSLAPDTYYGYTF; V gene: TRBV5-4; D gene: .; J gene: TRBJ1-2; clone size: .
CDR3 DNA: TGTGCCAGCAGCGTAAACGAGGCCGGGACAGGGGGCGATGAGCAGTTCTTC; CDR3 protein: CASSVNEAGTGGDEQFF; V gene: TRBV9; D gene: TRBD1; J gene: TRBJ2-1; clone size: .
CDR3 DNA: TGTGCCAGCAGCTCCCAGGGGGGGGGCCAAGAGACCCAGTACTTC; CDR3 protein: CASSSQGGGQETQYF; V gene: TRBV7-2; D gene: .; J gene: TRBJ2-5; clone size: .
CDR3 DNA: TGTGCCAGCAGCTTAGCATCGTTTGAGCAGTACTTC; CDR3 protein: CASSLASFEQYF; V gene: TRBV7-9; D gene: .; J gene: TRBJ2-7; clone size: .
CDR3 DNA: TGTGCCATCAGTGAGGAGGGGACCTCTGGGGCCAACGTCCTGACTTTC; CDR3 protein: CAISEEGTSGANVLTF; V gene: TRBV10-3; D gene: .; J gene: TRBJ2-6; clone size: .
CDR3 DNA: TGTGCCAGCAGCTTACGGGCGGGGAGCACAGATACGCAGTATTTT; CDR3 protein: CASSLRAGSTDTQYF; V gene: TRBV7-2; D gene: .; J gene: TRBJ2-3; clone size: .
CDR3 DNA: TGTGCCAGCAGCCGCAACAGGGGGTCTCAGCCCCAGCATTTT; CDR3 protein: CASSRNRGSQPQHF; V gene: TRBV5-4; D gene: TRBD1; J gene: TRBJ1-5; clone size: once
CDR3 DNA: TGTGCCAGCAGCTTATGGGTCGGTCAGAACACTGAAGCTTTCTTT; CDR3 protein: CASSLWVGQNTEAFF; V gene: TRBV7-2; D gene: .; J gene: TRBJ1-1; clone size: .
CDR3 DNA: TGTGCCAGCAGCGCCAACCCGGACAGTACCAGGGCTTTCTTT; CDR3 protein: CASSANPDSTRAFF; V gene: TRBV9; D gene: .; J gene: TRBJ1-1; clone size: .
CDR3 DNA: TGTGCCAGCAGTGCACCCGGGACAGGGACTGAAAAACTGTTTTTT; CDR3 protein: CASSAPGTGTEKLFF; V gene: TRBV28; D gene: TRBD1; J gene: TRBJ1-4; clone size: .
CDR3 DNA: TGCGCCAGCAGCTTGGCAACCGGGACTAGCGTCGATGAGCAGTTCTTC; CDR3 protein: CASSLATGTSVDEQFF; V gene: TRBV5-1; D gene: TRBD2; J gene: TRBJ2-1; clone size: .
CDR3 DNA: TGTGCCAGCAGTCTCCAGGGGGCTTCCTACAATGAGCAGTTCTTC; CDR3 protein: CASSLQGASYNEQFF; V gene: TRBV6-5; D gene: TRBD1; J gene: TRBJ2-1; clone size: .
CDR3 DNA: TGTGCCAGCAGCCAAAACGGACAGGGTGGGTCTGAAGCTTTCTTT; CDR3 protein: CASSQNGQGGSEAFF; V gene: TRBV4-2; D gene: TRBD1; J gene: TRBJ1-1; clone size: .
CDR3 DNA: TGCGCCAGCAGCCAAGAACCGGGACAGGGGACCTCTGGAAACACCATATATTTT; CDR3 protein: CASSQEPGQGTSGNTIYF; V gene: TRBV4-1; D gene: TRBD1; J gene: TRBJ1-3; clone size: .
CDR3 DNA: TGTGCCAGCTCACCTGCTGGGCTATACAATGAGCAGTTCTTC; CDR3 protein: CASSPAGLYNEQFF; V gene: TRBV18; D gene: .; J gene: TRBJ2-1; clone size: .
CDR3 DNA: TGTGCCAGCAGCTTTAGGGACAGGGAGAATTCACCCCTCCACTTT; CDR3 protein: CASSFRDRENSPLHF; V gene: TRBV7-6; D gene: TRBD1; J gene: TRBJ1-6; clone size: .
CDR3 DNA: TGTGCCAGCAGCTCGGCTAGCGGGACCTCCTACAATGAGCAGTTCTTC; CDR3 protein: CASSSASGTSYNEQFF; V gene: TRBV7-9; D gene: TRBD2; J gene: TRBJ2-1; clone size: .
CDR3 DNA: TGTGCCAGCTCACCGGGTAGTTGGACACCTGGCGAGCAGTTCTTC; CDR3 protein: CASSPGSWTPGEQFF; V gene: TRBV18; D gene: .; J gene: TRBJ2-1; clone size: .
CDR3 DNA: TGTGCCAGCGAACCAGCGGGAGCCGCCGGGGAGCTGTTTTTT; CDR3 protein: CASEPAGAAGELFF; V gene: TRBV4-2; D gene: TRBD2; J gene: TRBJ2-2; clone size: .
CDR3 DNA: TGTGCCAGCAGCCTCGGGAGTCTTCGGGGGGGAGAGACCCAGTACTTC; CDR3 protein: CASSLGSLRGGETQYF; V gene: TRBV14; D gene: TRBD2; J gene: TRBJ2-5; clone size: .
CDR3 DNA: TGTGCCAGCAGCTCGACGACAGGGGAATACGAGCAGTACTTC; CDR3 protein: CASSSTTGEYEQYF; V gene: TRBV4-2; D gene: TRBD1; J gene: TRBJ2-7; clone size: .
CDR3 DNA: TGTGCCAGCAGCCAATTGGGGAGAATGGAGCAGTACTTC; CDR3 protein: CASSQLGRMEQYF; V gene: TRBV3-1/TRBV3-2; D gene: .; J gene: TRBJ2-7; clone size: .
CDR3 DNA: TGTGCCAGCAGCTTAGGTCGTCTAACCGCTGGAAACACCATATATTTT; CDR3 protein: CASSLGRLTAGNTIYF; V gene: TRBV7-2; D gene: .; J gene: TRBJ1-3; clone size: .
CDR3 DNA: TGTGCCAGCAGCTTAGGGGGGGCCCTTGAAAAACTGTTTTTT; CDR3 protein: CASSLGGALEKLFF; V gene: TRBV7-9; D gene: .; J gene: TRBJ1-4; clone size: .
CDR3 DNA: TGTGCCAGCAGCTTATTCCCCAGGACGGGCAATCAGCCCCAGCATTTT; CDR3 protein: CASSLFPRTGNQPQHF; V gene: TRBV7-8; D gene: .; J gene: TRBJ1-5; clone size: .
CDR3 DNA: TGTGCCAGCTCACGGGCTAGCGGGAGGACGAACACCGGGGAGCTGTTTTTT; CDR3 protein: CASSRASGRTNTGELFF; V gene: TRBV18; D gene: TRBD2; J gene: TRBJ2-2; clone size: once
CDR3 DNA: TGTGCCAGCAGCATACAGGGTGTTGAGACCCAGTACTTC; CDR3 protein: CASSIQGVETQYF; V gene: TRBV5-8; D gene: .; J gene: TRBJ2-5; clone size: once
CDR3 DNA: TGTGCCAGCAGCCCCCAGGCTGGGGGTGGTCGGCCCCAGCATTTT; CDR3 protein: CASSPQAGGGRPQHF; V gene: TRBV7-2; D gene: .; J gene: TRBJ1-5; clone size: .
CDR3 DNA: TGTGCCAGCAGCCAAGCCGGGACAGGGCGACGGTCACCCCTCCACTTT; CDR3 protein: CASSQAGTGRRSPLHF; V gene: TRBV4-2; D gene: TRBD1; J gene: TRBJ1-6; clone size: .
CDR3 DNA: TGTGCCAGTAGTATTGGCCAGGGGGCTTGGGAGACCCAGTACTTC; CDR3 protein: CASSIGQGAWETQYF; V gene: TRBV19; D gene: TRBD1; J gene: TRBJ2-5; clone size: .
CDR3 DNA: TGTGCCAGCAGCTCAGCAGTAGCGGGGCCAAACCAAGAGACCCAGTACTTC; CDR3 protein: CASSSAVAGPNQETQYF; V gene: TRBV4-2; D gene: TRBD2; J gene: TRBJ2-5; clone size: .
CDR3 DNA: TGCACCAGCAGCCAAGAAGGGCGGGGGGGCTTCCCCACCGGGGAGCTGTTTTTT; CDR3 protein: CTSSQEGRGGFPTGELFF; V gene: TRBV1; D gene: .; J gene: TRBJ2-2; clone size: .
CDR3 DNA: TGTGCCAGCAGTCCCCGGACAGGGAATACAGAGACCCAGTACTTC; CDR3 protein: CASSPRTGNTETQYF; V gene: TRBV28; D gene: TRBD1; J gene: TRBJ2-5; clone size: once
CDR3 DNA: TGTGCCAGCAGCTTCACCCAGGCCTTTGGACGGATGAACACTGAAGCTTTCTTT; CDR3 protein: CASSFTQAFGRMNTEAFF; V gene: TRBV11-2; D gene: .; J gene: TRBJ1-1; clone size: .
CDR3 DNA: TGTGCCAGCACTCTTTACAGGGGGGTCTACGAGCAGTACTTC; CDR3 protein: CASTLYRGVYEQYF; V gene: TRBV28; D gene: TRBD1; J gene: TRBJ2-7; clone size: .
CDR3 DNA: TGTGCCAGCTCACCCTCCGGGACAGGGTTAAGAGAGCAGTACTTC; CDR3 protein: CASSPSGTGLREQYF; V gene: TRBV18; D gene: TRBD1; J gene: TRBJ2-7; clone size: .
CDR3 DNA: TGTGCCAGCAGCCATTACTACTACGAGCAGTACTTC; CDR3 protein: CASSHYYYEQYF; V gene: TRBV3-1/TRBV3-2; D gene: .; J gene: TRBJ2-7; clone size: .
CDR3 DNA: TGTGCCAGCAGCCTGAGCTCCTACGAGCAGTACTTC; CDR3 protein: CASSLSSYEQYF; V gene: TRBV7-9; D gene: .; J gene: TRBJ2-7; clone size: .
CDR3 DNA: TGTGCCAGCAGCTTGGAAGGGGATGAGCAGTACTTC; CDR3 protein: CASSLEGDEQYF; V gene: TRBV5-5; D gene: .; J gene: TRBJ2-7; clone size: once